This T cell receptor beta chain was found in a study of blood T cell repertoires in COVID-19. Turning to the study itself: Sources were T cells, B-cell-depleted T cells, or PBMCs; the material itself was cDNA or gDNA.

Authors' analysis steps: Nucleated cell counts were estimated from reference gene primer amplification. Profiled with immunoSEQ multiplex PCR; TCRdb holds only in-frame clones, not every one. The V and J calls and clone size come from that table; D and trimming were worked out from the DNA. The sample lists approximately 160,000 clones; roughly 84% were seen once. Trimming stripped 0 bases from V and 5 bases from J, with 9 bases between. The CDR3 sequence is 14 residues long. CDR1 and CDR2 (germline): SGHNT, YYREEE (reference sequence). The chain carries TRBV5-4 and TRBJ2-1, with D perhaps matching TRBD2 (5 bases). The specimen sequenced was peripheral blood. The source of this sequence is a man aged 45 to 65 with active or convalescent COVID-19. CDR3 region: CASSLERTHNEQFF. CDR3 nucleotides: TGTGCCAGCAGCTTGGAGCGGACTCACAATGAGCAGTTCTTC.